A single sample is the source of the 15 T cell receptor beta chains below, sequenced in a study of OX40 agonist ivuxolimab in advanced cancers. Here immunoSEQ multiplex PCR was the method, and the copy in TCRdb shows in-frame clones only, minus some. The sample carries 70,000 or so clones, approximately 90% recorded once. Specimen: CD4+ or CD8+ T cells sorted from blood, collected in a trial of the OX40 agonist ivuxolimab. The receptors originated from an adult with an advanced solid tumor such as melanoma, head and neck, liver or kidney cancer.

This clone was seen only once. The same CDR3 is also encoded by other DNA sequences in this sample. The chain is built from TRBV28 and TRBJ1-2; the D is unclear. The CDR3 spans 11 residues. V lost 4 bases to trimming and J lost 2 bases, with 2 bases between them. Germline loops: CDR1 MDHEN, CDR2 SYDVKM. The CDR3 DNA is TGTGCCAGCAGTTCCAACTATGGCTACACCTTC. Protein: CASSSNYGYTF.

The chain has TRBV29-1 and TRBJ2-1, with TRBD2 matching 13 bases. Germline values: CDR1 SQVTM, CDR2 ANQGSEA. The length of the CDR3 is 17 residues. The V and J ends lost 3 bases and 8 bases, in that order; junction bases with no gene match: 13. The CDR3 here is CSVDGGRRTSGGYEQFF. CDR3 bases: TGCAGCGTTGACGGGGGCCGGCGGACTAGCGGGGGTTATGAGCAGTTCTTC.

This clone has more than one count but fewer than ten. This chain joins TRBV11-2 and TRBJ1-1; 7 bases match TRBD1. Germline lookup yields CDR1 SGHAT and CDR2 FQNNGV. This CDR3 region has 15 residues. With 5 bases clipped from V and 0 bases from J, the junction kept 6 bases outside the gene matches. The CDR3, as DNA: TGTGCCAGCAGCCCTGCCGGGACAGTGAACACTGAAGCTTTCTTT. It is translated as CASSPAGTVNTEAFF.

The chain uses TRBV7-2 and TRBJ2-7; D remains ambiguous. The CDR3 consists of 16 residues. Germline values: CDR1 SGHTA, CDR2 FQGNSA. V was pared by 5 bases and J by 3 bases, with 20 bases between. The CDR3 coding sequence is TGTGCCAGCAGCCTAAGGGTCCCCAAAGACGTCTACGAGCAGTACTTC. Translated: CASSLRVPKDVYEQYF.

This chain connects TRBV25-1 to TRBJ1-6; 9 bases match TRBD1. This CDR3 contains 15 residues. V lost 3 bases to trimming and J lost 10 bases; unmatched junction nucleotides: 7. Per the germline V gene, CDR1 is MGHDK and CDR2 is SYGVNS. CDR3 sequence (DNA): TGTGCCAGCAGTGACGACAGGGGGAGAGGGTCACCCCTCCACTTT. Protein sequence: CASSDDRGRGSPLHF.

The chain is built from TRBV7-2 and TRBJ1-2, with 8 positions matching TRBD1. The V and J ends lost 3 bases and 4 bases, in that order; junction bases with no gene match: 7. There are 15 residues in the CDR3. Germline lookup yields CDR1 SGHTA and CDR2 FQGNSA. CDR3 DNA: TGTGCCAGCAGCTTCCCTCCCGGGACAGGCTATGGCTACACCTTC. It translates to CASSFPPGTGYGYTF.

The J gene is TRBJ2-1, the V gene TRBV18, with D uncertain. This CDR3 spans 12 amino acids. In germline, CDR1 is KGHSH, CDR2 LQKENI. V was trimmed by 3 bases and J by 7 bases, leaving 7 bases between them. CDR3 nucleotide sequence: TGTGCCAGCTCACCTCAGAGTAATGAGCAGTTCTTC. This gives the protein CASSPQSNEQFF. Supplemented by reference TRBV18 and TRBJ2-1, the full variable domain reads NAGVMQNPRHLVRRRGQEARLRCSPMKGHSHVYWYRQLPEEGLKFMVYLQKENIIDESGMPKERFSAEFPKEGPSILRIQQVVRGDSAAYFCASSPQSNEQFFGPGTRLTVL.

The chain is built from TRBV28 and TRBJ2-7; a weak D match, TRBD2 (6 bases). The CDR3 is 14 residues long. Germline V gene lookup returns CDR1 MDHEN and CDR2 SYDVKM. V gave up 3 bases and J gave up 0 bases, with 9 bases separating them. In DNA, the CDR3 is TGTGCCAGCAGTTTTAGCGGCAGCTCCTACGAGCAGTACTTC. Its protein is CASSFSGSSYEQYF.

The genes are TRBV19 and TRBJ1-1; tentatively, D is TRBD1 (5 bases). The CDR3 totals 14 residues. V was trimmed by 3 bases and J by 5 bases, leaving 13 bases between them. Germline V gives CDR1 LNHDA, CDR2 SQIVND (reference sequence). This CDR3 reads CASSIEVGETEAFF. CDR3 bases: TGTGCCAGTAGTATTGAGGTAGGGGAGACTGAAGCTTTCTTT.

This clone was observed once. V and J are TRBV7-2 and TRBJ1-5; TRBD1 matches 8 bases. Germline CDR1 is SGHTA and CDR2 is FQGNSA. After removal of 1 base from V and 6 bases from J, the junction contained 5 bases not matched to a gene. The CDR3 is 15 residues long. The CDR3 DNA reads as TGTGCCAGCAGCTTAGGCGTAGGACAGGGTCAGCCCCAGCATTTT. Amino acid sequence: CASSLGVGQGQPQHF.

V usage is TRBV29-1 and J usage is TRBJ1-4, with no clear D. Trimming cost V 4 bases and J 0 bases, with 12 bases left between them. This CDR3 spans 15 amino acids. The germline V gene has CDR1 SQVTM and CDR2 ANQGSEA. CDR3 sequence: CSVGSGRATNEKLFF. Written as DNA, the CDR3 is TGCAGCGTTGGATCGGGCCGTGCAACTAATGAAAAACTGTTTTTT.

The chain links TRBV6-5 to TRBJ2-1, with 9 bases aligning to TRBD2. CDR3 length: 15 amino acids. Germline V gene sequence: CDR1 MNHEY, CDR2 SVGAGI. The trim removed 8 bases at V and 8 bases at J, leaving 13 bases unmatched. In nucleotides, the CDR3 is TGTGCCAGCGGATATTCGGTAGCGGGAGTAGATGAGCAGTTCTTC. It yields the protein CASGYSVAGVDEQFF.

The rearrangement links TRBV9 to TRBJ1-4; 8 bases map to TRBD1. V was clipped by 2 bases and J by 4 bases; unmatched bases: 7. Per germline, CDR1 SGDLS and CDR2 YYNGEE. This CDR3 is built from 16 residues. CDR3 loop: CASSVVGQGGNEKLFF. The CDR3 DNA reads TGTGCCAGCAGCGTCGTAGGACAGGGTGGTAATGAAAAACTGTTTTTT.

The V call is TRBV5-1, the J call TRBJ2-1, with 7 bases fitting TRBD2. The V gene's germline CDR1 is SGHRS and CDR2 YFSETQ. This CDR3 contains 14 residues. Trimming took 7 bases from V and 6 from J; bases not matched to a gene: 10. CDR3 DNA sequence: TGCGCCAGCCGAAGTACTAGCGCCCCCAATGAGCAGTTCTTC. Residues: CASRSTSAPNEQFF.

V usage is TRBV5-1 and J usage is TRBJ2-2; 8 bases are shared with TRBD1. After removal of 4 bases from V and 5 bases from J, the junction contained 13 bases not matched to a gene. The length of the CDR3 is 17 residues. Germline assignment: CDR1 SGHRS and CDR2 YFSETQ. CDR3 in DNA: TGCGCCAGCAGCCCCCACCTCCAGGGGGCGCAGACCGGGGAGCTGTTTTTT. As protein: CASSPHLQGAQTGELFF.